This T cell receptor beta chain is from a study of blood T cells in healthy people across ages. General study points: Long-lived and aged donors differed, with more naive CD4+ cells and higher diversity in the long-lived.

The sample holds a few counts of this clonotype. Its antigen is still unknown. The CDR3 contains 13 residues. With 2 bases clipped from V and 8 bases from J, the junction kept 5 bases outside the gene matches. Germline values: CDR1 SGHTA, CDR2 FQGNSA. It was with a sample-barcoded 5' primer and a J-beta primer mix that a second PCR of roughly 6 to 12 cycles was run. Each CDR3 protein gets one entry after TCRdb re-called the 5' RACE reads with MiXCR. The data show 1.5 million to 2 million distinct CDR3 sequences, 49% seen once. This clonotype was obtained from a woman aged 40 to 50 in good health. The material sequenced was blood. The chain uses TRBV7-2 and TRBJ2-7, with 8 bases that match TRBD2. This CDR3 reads CASSLPGLAKQYF. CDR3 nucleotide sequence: TGTGCCAGCAGCTTACCCGGACTAGCCAAGCAGTACTTC.